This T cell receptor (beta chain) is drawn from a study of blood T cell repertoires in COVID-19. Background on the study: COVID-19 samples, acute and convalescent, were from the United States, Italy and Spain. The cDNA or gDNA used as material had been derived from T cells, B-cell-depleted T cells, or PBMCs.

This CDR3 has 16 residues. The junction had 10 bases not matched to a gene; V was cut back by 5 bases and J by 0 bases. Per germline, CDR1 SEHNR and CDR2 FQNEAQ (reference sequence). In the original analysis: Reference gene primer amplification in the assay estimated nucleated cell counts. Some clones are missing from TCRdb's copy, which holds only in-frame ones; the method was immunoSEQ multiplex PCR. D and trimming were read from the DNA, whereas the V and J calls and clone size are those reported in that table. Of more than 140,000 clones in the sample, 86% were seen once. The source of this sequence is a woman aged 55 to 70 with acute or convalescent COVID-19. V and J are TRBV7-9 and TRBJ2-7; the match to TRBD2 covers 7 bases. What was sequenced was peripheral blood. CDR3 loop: CASSAGSWGGSYEQYF. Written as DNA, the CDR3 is TGTGCCAGCAGCGCCGGTTCCTGGGGGGGCTCCTACGAGCAGTACTTC. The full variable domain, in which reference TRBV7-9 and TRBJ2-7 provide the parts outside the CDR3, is DTGVSQNPRHKITKRGQNVTFRCDPISEHNRLYWYRQTLGQGPEFLTYFQNEAQLEKSRLLSDRFSAERPKGSFSTLEIQRTEQGDSAMYLCASSAGSWGGSYEQYFGPGTRLTVT.